There are a few counts of the clone carrying this TCR beta chain. This sample is part of a study of response to subunit inactivated influenza vaccine. Using its own MiXCR run on the RT-PCR reads, TCRdb lists one record per CDR3 protein. This repertoire shows a few hundred thousand distinct CDR3 sequences, 22% found once; its top ten account for 10%. Germline values: CDR1 SGHTA, CDR2 FQGNSA. Trimming removed 5 bases from V and 4 bases from J, with 10 bases in between. The CDR3 spans 13 residues. The clonotype was recovered from a man aged 50-75 years who received an inactivated influenza vaccine. The sequencing used PBMCs from blood, collected less than 22 months after vaccination. The chain is built from TRBV7-2 and TRBJ2-3, with no clear D. In DNA form, the CDR3 reads TGTGCCAGCAGCCCACGGTTCGCAGATACGCAGTATTTT. It encodes CASSPRFADTQYF.